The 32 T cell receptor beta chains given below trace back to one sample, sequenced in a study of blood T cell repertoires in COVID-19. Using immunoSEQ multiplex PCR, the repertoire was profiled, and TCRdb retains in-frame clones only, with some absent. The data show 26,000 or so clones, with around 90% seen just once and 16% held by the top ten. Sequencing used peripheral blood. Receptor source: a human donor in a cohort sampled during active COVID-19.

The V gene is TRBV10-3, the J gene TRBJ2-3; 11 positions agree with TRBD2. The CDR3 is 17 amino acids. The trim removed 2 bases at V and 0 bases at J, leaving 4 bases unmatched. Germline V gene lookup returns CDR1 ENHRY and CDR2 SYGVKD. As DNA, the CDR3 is TGTGCCATCAGTGAGGGGACTAGCGGAACTAGCACAGATACGCAGTATTTT. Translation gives CAISEGTSGTSTDTQYF.

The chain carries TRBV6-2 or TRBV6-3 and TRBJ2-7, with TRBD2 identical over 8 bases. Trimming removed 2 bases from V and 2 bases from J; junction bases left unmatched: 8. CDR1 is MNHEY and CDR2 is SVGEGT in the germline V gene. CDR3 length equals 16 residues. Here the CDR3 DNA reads TGTGCCAGCAGTTACGGGGGTAGCGGGACCACCTACGAGCAGTACTTC. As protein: CASSYGGSGTTYEQYF.

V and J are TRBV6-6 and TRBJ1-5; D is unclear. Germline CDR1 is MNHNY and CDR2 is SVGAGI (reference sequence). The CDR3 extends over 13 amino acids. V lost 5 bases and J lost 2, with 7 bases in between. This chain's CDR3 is CASSHGGNQPQHF. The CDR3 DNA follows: TGTGCCAGCAGTCACGGGGGCAATCAGCCCCAGCATTTT.

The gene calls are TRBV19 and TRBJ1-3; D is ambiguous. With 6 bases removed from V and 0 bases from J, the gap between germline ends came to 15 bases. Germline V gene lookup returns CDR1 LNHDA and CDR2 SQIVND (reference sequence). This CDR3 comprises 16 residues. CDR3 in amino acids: CASRVTGDHSGNTIYF. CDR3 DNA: TGTGCCAGTAGGGTCACTGGAGATCACTCTGGAAACACCATATATTTT.

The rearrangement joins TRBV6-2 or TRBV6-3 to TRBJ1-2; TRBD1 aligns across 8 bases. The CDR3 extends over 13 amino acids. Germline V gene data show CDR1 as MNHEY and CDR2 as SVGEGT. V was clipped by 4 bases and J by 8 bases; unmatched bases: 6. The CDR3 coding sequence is TGTGCCAGCAGTTTGGGACAGGCCGGCGGCTACACCTTC. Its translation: CASSLGQAGGYTF.

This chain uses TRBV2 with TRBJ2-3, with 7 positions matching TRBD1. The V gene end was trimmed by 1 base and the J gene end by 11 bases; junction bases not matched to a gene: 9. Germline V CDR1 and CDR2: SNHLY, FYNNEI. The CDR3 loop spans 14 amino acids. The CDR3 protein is CASSEGARGLGQYF. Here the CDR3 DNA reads TGTGCCAGCAGTGAAGGCGCTAGGGGGCTTGGGCAGTATTTT.

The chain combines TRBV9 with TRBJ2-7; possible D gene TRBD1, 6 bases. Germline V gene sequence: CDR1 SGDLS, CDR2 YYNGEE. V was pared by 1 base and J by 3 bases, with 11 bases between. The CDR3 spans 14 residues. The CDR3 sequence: CASSVQGNNYEQYF. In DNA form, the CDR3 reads TGTGCCAGCAGCGTACAGGGGAATAACTACGAGCAGTACTTC. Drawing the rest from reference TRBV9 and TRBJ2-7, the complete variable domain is DSGVTQTPKHLITATGQRVTLRCSPRSGDLSVYWYQQSLDQGLQFLIQYYNGEERAKGNILERFSAQQFPDLHSELNLSSLELGDSALYFCASSVQGNNYEQYFGPGTRLTVT.

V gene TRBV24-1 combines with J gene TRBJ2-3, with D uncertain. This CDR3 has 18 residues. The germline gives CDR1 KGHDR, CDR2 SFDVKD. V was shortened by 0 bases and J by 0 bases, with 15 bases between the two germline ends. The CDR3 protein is CATSDLPGRVASTDTQYF. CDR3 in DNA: TGTGCCACCAGTGATTTGCCGGGTAGAGTGGCTAGCACAGATACGCAGTATTTT.

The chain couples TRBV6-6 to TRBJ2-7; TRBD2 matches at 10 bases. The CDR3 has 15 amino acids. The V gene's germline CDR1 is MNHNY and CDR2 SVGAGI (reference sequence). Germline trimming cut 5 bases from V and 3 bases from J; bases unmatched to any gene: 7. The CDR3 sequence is CASSGTSDMNYEQYF. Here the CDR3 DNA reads TGTGCCAGCAGTGGGACTAGCGATATGAACTACGAGCAGTACTTC.

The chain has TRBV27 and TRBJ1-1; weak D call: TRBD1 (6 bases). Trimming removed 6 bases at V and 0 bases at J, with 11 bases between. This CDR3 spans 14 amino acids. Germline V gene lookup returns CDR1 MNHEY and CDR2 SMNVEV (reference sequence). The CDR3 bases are TGTGCCAGCAGATCATACAGGGTGAACACTGAAGCTTTCTTT. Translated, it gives CASRSYRVNTEAFF.

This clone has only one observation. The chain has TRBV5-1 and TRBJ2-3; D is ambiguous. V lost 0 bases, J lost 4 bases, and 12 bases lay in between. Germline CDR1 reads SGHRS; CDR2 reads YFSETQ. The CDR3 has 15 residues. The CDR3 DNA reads TGCGCCAGCAGCTTGGAGCCCAAACCCCCAGATACGCAGTATTTT. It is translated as CASSLEPKPPDTQYF.

Here the CDR3 reads CASSHTGTSGRGHSTDTQYF. In DNA form, the CDR3 reads TGTGCCAGCAGCCACACCGGGACTAGCGGGAGGGGTCATAGCACAGATACGCAGTATTTT. The chain combines TRBV3-1 (or the pseudogene TRBV3-2) with TRBJ2-3, with 16 bases fitting TRBD2. V gave up 3 bases and J gave up 0 bases; unmatched junction bases: 9. Germline V gives CDR1 LGHDT, CDR2 YNNKEL (reference sequence). This CDR3 has 20 residues.

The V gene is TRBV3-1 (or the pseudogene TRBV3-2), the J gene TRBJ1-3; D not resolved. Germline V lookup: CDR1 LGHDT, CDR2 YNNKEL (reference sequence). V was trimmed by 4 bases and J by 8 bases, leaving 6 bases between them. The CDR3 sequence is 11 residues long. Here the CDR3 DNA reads TGTGCCAGCAGCCTATCGGACACCATATATTTT. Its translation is CASSLSDTIYF.

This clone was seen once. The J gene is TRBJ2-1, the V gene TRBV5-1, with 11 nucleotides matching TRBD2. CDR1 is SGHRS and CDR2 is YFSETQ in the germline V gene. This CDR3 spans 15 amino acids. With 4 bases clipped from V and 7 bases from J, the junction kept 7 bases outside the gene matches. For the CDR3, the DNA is TGCGCCAGCAGCCCCGGGACTAGCGGACTAAATGAGCAGTTCTTC. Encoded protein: CASSPGTSGLNEQFF.

This CDR3 reads CASSLGQGVHQPQHF. CDR3 DNA: TGTGCCAGTAGCCTCGGACAGGGAGTCCATCAGCCCCAGCATTTT. This rearrangement joins TRBV19 to TRBJ1-5, with TRBD1 identical over 8 bases. Trimming took 6 bases from V and 5 from J; bases not matched to a gene: 9. Germline-derived CDR1 and CDR2 are LNHDA and SQIVND (reference sequence). CDR3 length: 15 amino acids.

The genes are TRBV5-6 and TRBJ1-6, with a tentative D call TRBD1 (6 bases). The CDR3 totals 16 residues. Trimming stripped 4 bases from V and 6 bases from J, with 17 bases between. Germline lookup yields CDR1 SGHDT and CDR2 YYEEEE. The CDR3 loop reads CASSLPYREPNSPLHF. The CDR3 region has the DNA TGTGCCAGCAGCCTGCCCTACAGGGAGCCTAATTCACCCCTCCACTTT.

The CDR3 is CASSLMPSSYEQYF. CDR3 coding DNA: TGTGCCAGCAGCTTAATGCCGAGCTCCTACGAGCAGTACTTC. The V call is TRBV7-2, the J call TRBJ2-7; D is undetermined. The CDR3 is made up of 14 amino acids. CDR1 SGHTA and CDR2 FQGNSA come from the germline V gene. The V and J ends lost 2 bases and 0 bases respectively, with 8 bases between them.

This CDR3 is CASSPHRDFGTYEQYF. CDR3 DNA: TGTGCCAGCAGCCCACACAGGGATTTTGGGACCTACGAGCAGTACTTC. J is TRBJ2-7 and V is TRBV5-4; tentative D call: TRBD1 (6 bases). The CDR3 runs 16 residues. Germline V gene data show CDR1 as SGHNT and CDR2 as YYREEE (reference sequence). Trimming stripped 4 bases from V and 2 bases from J, with 19 bases between.

The CDR3 is CSAEVQGTGYTF. The CDR3 nucleotides are TGCAGCGCTGAGGTACAGGGGACTGGCTACACCTTC. This chain joins TRBV29-1 and TRBJ1-2; 7 bases align to TRBD1. Germline V CDR1 and CDR2: SQVTM, ANQGSEA. Losses at the gene ends were 7 bases for V and 7 bases for J; bases not matched to a gene: 9. The CDR3 is 12 amino acids.

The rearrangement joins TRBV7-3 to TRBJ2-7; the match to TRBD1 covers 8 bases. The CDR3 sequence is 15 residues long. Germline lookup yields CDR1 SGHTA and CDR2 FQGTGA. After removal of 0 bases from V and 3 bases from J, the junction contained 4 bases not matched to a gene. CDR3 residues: CASSLTYGTGYEQYF. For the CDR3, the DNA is TGTGCCAGCAGCTTAACATATGGGACAGGCTACGAGCAGTACTTC.

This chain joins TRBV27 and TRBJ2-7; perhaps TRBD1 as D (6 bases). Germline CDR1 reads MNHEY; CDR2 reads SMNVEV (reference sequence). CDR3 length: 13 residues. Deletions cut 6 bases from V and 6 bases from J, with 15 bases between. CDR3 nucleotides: TGTGCCAGCAGATTAAAGGGACATCCCGAGCAGTACTTC. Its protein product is CASRLKGHPEQYF.

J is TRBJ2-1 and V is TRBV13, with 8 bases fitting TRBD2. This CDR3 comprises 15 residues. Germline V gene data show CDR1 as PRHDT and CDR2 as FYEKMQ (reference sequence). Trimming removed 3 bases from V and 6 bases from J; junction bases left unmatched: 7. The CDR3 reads CASSFRAGAGNEQFF. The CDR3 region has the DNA TGTGCCAGCAGCTTCCGAGCGGGAGCCGGCAATGAGCAGTTCTTC.

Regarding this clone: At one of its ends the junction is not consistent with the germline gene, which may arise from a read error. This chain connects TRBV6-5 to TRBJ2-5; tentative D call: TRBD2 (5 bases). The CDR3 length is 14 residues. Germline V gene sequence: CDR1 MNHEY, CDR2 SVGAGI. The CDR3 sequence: CASSYSRRAQLEDF. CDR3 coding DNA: TGTGCCAGCAGTTACTCCCGGCGGGCCCAACTAGAGGACTTC.

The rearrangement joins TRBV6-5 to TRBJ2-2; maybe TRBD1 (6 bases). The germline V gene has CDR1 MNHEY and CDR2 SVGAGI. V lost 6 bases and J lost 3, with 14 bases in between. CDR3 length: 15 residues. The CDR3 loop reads CASRPRGTYTGELFF. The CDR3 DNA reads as TGTGCCAGCAGACCCAGGGGAACATACACCGGGGAGCTGTTTTTT.

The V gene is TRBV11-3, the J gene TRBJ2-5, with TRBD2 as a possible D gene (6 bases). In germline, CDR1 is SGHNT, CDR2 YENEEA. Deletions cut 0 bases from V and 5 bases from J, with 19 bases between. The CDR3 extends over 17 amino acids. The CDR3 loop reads CASSLDRASAPGETQYF. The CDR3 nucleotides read TGTGCCAGCAGCTTAGATCGGGCTAGCGCCCCGGGGGAGACCCAGTACTTC.

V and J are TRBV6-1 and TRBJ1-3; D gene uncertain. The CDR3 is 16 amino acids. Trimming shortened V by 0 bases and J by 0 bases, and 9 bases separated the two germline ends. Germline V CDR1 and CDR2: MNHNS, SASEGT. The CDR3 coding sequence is TGTGCCAGCAGTGAAGCAATGGGAGGCTCTGGAAACACCATATATTTT. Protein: CASSEAMGGSGNTIYF.

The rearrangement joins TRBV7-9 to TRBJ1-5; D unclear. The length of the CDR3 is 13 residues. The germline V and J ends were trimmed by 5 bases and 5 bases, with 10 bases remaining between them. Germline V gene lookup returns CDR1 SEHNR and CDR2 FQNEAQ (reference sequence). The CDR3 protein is CASSPDNYQPQHF. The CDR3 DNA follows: TGTGCCAGCAGCCCAGACAACTATCAGCCCCAGCATTTT.

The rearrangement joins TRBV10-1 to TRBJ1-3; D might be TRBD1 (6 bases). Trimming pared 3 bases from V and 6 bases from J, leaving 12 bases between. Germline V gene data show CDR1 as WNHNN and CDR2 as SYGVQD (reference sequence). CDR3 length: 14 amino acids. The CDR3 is CASSEGQGINTIYF. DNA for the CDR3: TGCGCCAGCAGTGAAGGCCAGGGGATAAACACCATATATTTT.

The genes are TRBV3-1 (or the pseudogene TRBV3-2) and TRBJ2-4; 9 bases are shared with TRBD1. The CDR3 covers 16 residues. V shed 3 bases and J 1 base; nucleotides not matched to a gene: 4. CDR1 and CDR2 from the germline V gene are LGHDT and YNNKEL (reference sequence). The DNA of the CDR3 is TGTGCCAGCAGCCAGGGACAGGGAACTGCCAAAAACATTCAGTACTTC. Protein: CASSQGQGTAKNIQYF.

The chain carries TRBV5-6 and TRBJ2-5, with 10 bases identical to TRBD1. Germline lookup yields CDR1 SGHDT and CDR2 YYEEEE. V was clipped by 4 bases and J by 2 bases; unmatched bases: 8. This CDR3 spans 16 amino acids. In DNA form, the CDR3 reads TGTGCCAGCAGCCCTCCCTGGGACAGGGGACAAGAGACCCAGTACTTC. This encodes CASSPPWDRGQETQYF. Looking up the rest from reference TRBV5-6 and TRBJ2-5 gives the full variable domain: DAGVTQSPTHLIKTRGQQVTLRCSPKSGHDTVSWYQQALGQGPQFIFQYYEEEERQRGNFPDRFSGHQFPNYSSELNVNALLLGDSALYLCASSPPWDRGQETQYFGPGTRLLVL.

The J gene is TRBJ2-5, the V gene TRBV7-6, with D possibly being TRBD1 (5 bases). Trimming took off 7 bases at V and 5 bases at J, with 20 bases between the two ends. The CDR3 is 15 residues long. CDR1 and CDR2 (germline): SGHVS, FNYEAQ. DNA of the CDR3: TGTGCCAGCACCCAAACGGGTGGGGCCGGGGAGACCCAGTACTTC. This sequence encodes CASTQTGGAGETQYF.

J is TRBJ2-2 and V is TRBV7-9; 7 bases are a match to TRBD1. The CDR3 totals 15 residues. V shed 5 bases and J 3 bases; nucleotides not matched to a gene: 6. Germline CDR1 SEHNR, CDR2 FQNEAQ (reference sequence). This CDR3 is CASSGTTGYTGELFF. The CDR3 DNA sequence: TGTGCCAGCAGCGGAACGACAGGGTACACCGGGGAGCTGTTTTTT.